These 28 T cell receptor beta chains were all obtained from the same sample, sequenced in a study of CXCR3-negative and CXCR3-positive naive CD8 T cells. Findings and limits, study-wide: More hydrophobic TRB CDR3s occurred in CXCR3-positive than in CXCR3-negative naive cells.

These receptors are not linked to any known antigen. Via 5' RACE with UMI labels, TRB cDNA libraries were prepared. Using the 5' RACE reads, TCRdb records one entry per CDR3 protein without DNA. There are roughly 100,000 distinct CDR3 sequences in the sample, with more than 0.3% held by the top ten. Input material: naive CXCR3+ CD8+ T cells from blood. Documented subset: CD45RO-CCR7+CD27+CD95- naive CD8+ T cells expressing CXCR3 (TNR3+). These receptor sequences come from a human donor in good health. Some clones in this sample may be carry-over from other donors' samples.

The V call is TRBV10-3, the J call TRBJ2-5; TCRdb's D call of TRBD1 is untestable without DNA. The germline gives CDR1 ENHRY, CDR2 SYGVKD. The CDR3 has 14 residues. CDR3 loop: CAISEDSDQETQYF.

The J gene is TRBJ2-2, the V gene TRBV5-1; TCRdb selects TRBD1, and the lack of DNA leaves this call unchecked. Germline CDR1 and CDR2: SGHRS and YFSETQ. The CDR3 is made up of 17 amino acids. The chain's CDR3 is CASSLLLQGVNTGELFF.

The chain employs TRBV14 and TRBJ2-5. Germline V gives CDR1 SGHDN, CDR2 FVKESK. The CDR3 sequence is 13 residues long. The CDR3 sequence: CASSQDGSETQYF.

The rearrangement uses TRBV7-3 and TRBJ2-1; TCRdb gives TRBD1 as the D gene, but with no DNA this cannot be confirmed. Germline loops: CDR1 SGHTA, CDR2 FQGTGA. The CDR3 loop spans 15 amino acids. CDR3 sequence reads: CASRPTGGSYNEQFF.

The chain has TRBV15 and TRBJ2-1. CDR3 length: 14 residues. Germline CDR1 and CDR2: LNHNV and YYDKDF (reference sequence). CDR3 region: CATSRDLVGDEQFF.

The chain couples TRBV4-2 to TRBJ1-1; TCRdb selects TRBD1, and the lack of DNA leaves this call unchecked. This CDR3 has 16 residues. Germline-derived CDR1 and CDR2 are LGHNA and YNFKEQ. The CDR3 loop is CASSAGGAGENTEAFF.

The chain employs TRBV4-1 and TRBJ2-7; TCRdb picks TRBD1, but there is no DNA to check that call. Germline loops: CDR1 MGHRA, CDR2 YSYEKL. The CDR3 is 15 residues long. The chain's CDR3 is CASSQSGTGRYEQYF.

The chain recombines TRBV10-1 with TRBJ2-7; TCRdb gives TRBD2 as the D gene, but with no DNA this cannot be confirmed. In germline, CDR1 is WNHNN, CDR2 SYGVQD (reference sequence). This CDR3 has 15 residues. The CDR3 protein is CASSETGLAGDEQYF.

The chain recombines TRBV23-1 with TRBJ2-5. TRBV23-1 is labeled an ORF, and its function is uncertain. The CDR3 length is 15 residues. The CDR3 sequence is CASIIKTRKQETQYF.

The rearrangement joins TRBV9 to TRBJ2-3; TCRdb picks TRBD2, but there is no DNA to check that call. CDR3 size: 16 residues. Germline V gene lookup returns CDR1 SGDLS and CDR2 YYNGEE. CDR3 in amino acids: CASSTTDFPATDTQYF.

The chain carries TRBV11-2 and TRBJ2-1; TCRdb picks TRBD1, but there is no DNA to check that call. The germline CDR1 and CDR2 sequences are SGHAT and FQNNGV. The CDR3 is 13 residues long. The CDR3 sequence is CASSFQGYNEQFF.

The V call is TRBV29-1, the J call TRBJ2-1; TCRdb's assignment of TRBD1 cannot be checked, as there is no DNA. The length of the CDR3 is 13 residues. Germline V CDR1 and CDR2: SQVTM, ANQGSEA. The CDR3 loop is CSVGTGTGYEQFF.

The chain recombines TRBV29-1 with TRBJ2-1; TCRdb selects TRBD2, and the lack of DNA leaves this call unchecked. From germline, CDR1 is SQVTM and CDR2 ANQGSEA. The CDR3 sequence is 12 residues long. The CDR3 loop is CSTSGRFDEQFF.

The J gene is TRBJ2-7, the V gene TRBV9. The germline V gene has CDR1 SGDLS and CDR2 YYNGEE. The CDR3 runs 13 residues. This chain's CDR3 is CASSVEDDYEQYF.

The rearrangement links TRBV6-2 or TRBV6-3 to TRBJ1-5; the TRBD1 assignment by TCRdb is unverifiable without DNA. The CDR3 covers 14 residues. Germline CDR1 MNHEY, CDR2 SVGEGT. CDR3 region: CATSTDLSNQPQHF.

The chain joins TRBV15 to TRBJ2-2. CDR1 LNHNV and CDR2 YYDKDF come from the germline V gene (reference sequence). This CDR3 is 12 amino acids long. CDR3: CATSIYSGELFF.

This rearrangement joins TRBV7-2 to TRBJ1-2; TCRdb's assignment of TRBD1 cannot be checked, as there is no DNA. CDR1 and CDR2 (germline): SGHTA, FQGNSA. This CDR3 region has 13 residues. The CDR3 is CASSSQQGDGYTF.

V gene TRBV19 combines with J gene TRBJ2-2; there is no DNA to check the TCRdb D call of TRBD2. The germline V gene encodes CDR1 LNHDA and CDR2 SQIVND (reference sequence). The CDR3 length is 15 residues. CDR3 residues: CASSELALDTGELFF.

V is TRBV7-9 and J is TRBJ2-5; lacking DNA, the TRBD1 call made by TCRdb goes unchecked. Looked up from germline, CDR1 is SEHNR and CDR2 is FQNEAQ (reference sequence). The CDR3 runs 15 residues. The CDR3 reads CASSLSRGMVETQYF.

V and J are TRBV28 and TRBJ2-7; TCRdb reports TRBD2, a call that lacks DNA to check it against. This CDR3 has 18 amino acids. Germline V gene lookup returns CDR1 MDHEN and CDR2 SYDVKM. This CDR3 reads CASSTRFGSSTGGYEQYF.

The chain links TRBV29-1 to TRBJ2-7. Germline values: CDR1 SQVTM, CDR2 ANQGSEA. CDR3 size: 13 residues. CDR3 amino acids: CSVGFRGLYEQYF.

CDR3 residues: CASSPSQSGNTIYF. This chain joins TRBV7-9 and TRBJ1-3. The CDR3 has 14 amino acids. Germline V lookup: CDR1 SEHNR, CDR2 FQNEAQ (reference sequence). Supplemented by reference TRBV7-9 and TRBJ1-3, the full variable domain reads DTGVSQNPRHKITKRGQNVTFRCDPISEHNRLYWYRQTLGQGPEFLTYFQNEAQLEKSRLLSDRFSAERPKGSFSTLEIQRTEQGDSAMYLCASSPSQSGNTIYFGEGSWLTVV.

The rearrangement joins TRBV2 to TRBJ2-7; TCRdb proposes TRBD1, but this gene call is untestable without DNA. The germline V gene has CDR1 SNHLY and CDR2 FYNNEI. The CDR3 sequence is 17 residues long. The CDR3 region is CASSDTIPGQGSYEQYF.

The rearrangement uses TRBV4-1 and TRBJ1-1. From germline, CDR1 is MGHRA and CDR2 YSYEKL. The CDR3 contains 15 residues. CDR3 amino acids: CASSQAQSMNTEAFF.

The J gene is TRBJ2-1, the V gene TRBV29-1; the TRBD1 assignment by TCRdb is unverifiable without DNA. The germline V gene has CDR1 SQVTM and CDR2 ANQGSEA. The CDR3 contains 14 residues. The CDR3 spells CSVDQETGGDEQFF.

This chain uses TRBV7-9 with TRBJ2-7; the TCRdb call, TRBD1, lacks DNA for checking. The CDR3 has 16 amino acids. Germline V CDR1 and CDR2: SEHNR, FQNEAQ (reference sequence). This CDR3 reads CASSFVLGQGPNEQYF.

The chain joins TRBV7-6 to TRBJ2-1; TCRdb lists TRBD1, though no DNA is available to test this call. The CDR3 is 15 amino acids. From germline, CDR1 is SGHVS and CDR2 FNYEAQ. CDR3 region: CARSLPGANYNEQFF.

CDR3 in amino acids: CASSFGTGARGSYEQYF. The V gene is TRBV28, the J gene TRBJ2-7; no DNA is available, so the TRBD1 call from TCRdb remains unchecked. Germline-derived CDR1 and CDR2 are MDHEN and SYDVKM. The CDR3 has 17 amino acids.